The sequence of this T cell receptor (beta chain) was determined in a study of spatial heterogeneity in lung cancer (dated by TCRdb to about 2019). Turning to the overall study: More beta-chain than alpha-chain transcripts were consistently detected, likely reflecting higher beta-chain transcript abundance. TCR repertoire features were related to nonsynonymous mutation counts determined by whole-exome sequencing of tumor tissue. In the raw uncorrected reads, each unique combination of TCR and UMI appeared on average more than ten times. In non-small cell lung cancer, the study made a quantitative comparison of TCR alpha and beta repertoires among multiple tumor regions, matched nontumor lung and blood. Both alpha and beta chains were TCR-sequenced in approximately 220 tumor regions, under 80 matched nontumor lung samples and approximately 50 PBMC samples obtained at surgery. Findings and caveats that apply to the study as a whole: Additional single-cell paired TCR alpha and beta sequencing was considered necessary to confirm, at a functional level, the hypothesis that regional TCRs recognize regional mutations.

The sample's time point label, decoded: sample taken at primary tumor resection. The donors were some 76 patients from the lung TRACERx cohort who had early-stage, untreated non-small cell lung cancer. Without any cell sorting, TCR sequencing was performed on whole RNA extracted either from tumor and nontumor lung tissue or from cryopreserved PBMC samples. Only patients with enough RNA available from two or more tumor regions were chosen for TCR sequencing. Tumor and adjacent nontumor lung specimens were reviewed by a lung pathologist before selection. V is reduced by 5 bases and J by 5 bases, leaving a spacing of 13 bases between them. Its CDR3 holds 14 amino acids, cysteine through phenylalanine. Only the CDR3 portion is preserved as DNA: 42 bases, with reading frame beginning at the first base. A word on this clonotype: Its antigen is unknown. The sample holds no much larger clone one base away, and base qualities are not on file.

The method was 5' RACE. The reads were generated on a NextSeq 500. In the TCR library protocol, a unique molecular identifier was attached to each TCR cDNA molecule so that PCR and sequencing errors could be corrected. Regarding the original processing steps: TCR identification, UMI-based error correction and CDR3 extraction were all carried out with Decombinator tools. Expanded TCRs were defined as those above a frequency of 2 per 1,000, corresponding to the top 1% of the tumor frequency distribution. Rényi diversity was computed with the R vegan package after subsampling each repertoire 100 times to 5,000 TCRs. CDR3 similarity networks were built from amino acid triplet string-kernel similarity, connecting CDR3s with pairwise similarity above 0.82. Clones were called with MiXCR by TCRdb after fastp trimmed the public reads at Q25, and only in-frame beta chains were retained. When rows share a CDR3 protein, they turn into one entry using the most common DNA and genes. For this entry, the V and J calls and clone size follow TCRdb and not the study's own pipeline. The sample has about 6,100 distinct CDR3 sequences on record, around 7.8% of them singletons. About 18% of the sample lies in the top ten.

Rearrangement joined TRBV12-3 or TRBV12-4 to TRBJ1-5; the D gene cannot be resolved reliably. The source material was normal lung tissue next to the tumor, sampled at surgery. This TCR was recovered from a female donor with early-stage non-small cell lung cancer. Here the CDR3 is given as CASSPQGSYQPQHF. The bases are TGTGCCAGCAGTCCCCAAGGAAGCTATCAGCCCCAGCATTTT.